The 17 T cell receptor beta chains below come from one sample, sequenced in a study of spatial heterogeneity in lung cancer. The study, taken as a whole, reports: Tumor mutation counts were tracked by expanded intratumoral alpha and beta TCR counts.

These receptors' targets are unknown. TCRdb passed the 5' RACE reads through MiXCR, listing each CDR3 protein once. The sample consists of some 7,000 distinct CDR3 sequences, around 13% of them appearing once. Stated time point: sample taken at primary tumor resection. The sequencing used lung tumor tissue, collected at surgery. Receptor source: a male donor with early-stage non-small cell lung cancer.

With respect to this clonotype: This beta chain came through as a stray read in a library set up for alpha chains, and its size says little. The rearrangement links TRBV7-6 to TRBJ2-3; the D is unclear. V dropped 3 bases and J dropped 4 bases, with 8 bases sitting between them. The CDR3 contains 13 residues. CDR1 and CDR2 from the germline V gene are SGHVS and FNYEAQ. The CDR3 sequence: CASSFGRSDTQYF. In nucleotides, the CDR3 is TGTGCCAGCAGCTTTGGTCGGTCAGATACGCAGTATTTT.

Of note for this clonotype: This beta chain is a stray read from a library made for alpha chains; its abundance is not meaningful. The chain uses TRBV3-1 and TRBJ1-4; D is uncertain. Germline V gene sequence: CDR1 LGHDT, CDR2 YNNKEL (reference sequence). V gave up 3 bases and J gave up 1 base, with 6 bases separating them. The CDR3 has 14 residues. The CDR3 sequence is CASSQAGTNEKLFF. The CDR3 coding sequence is TGTGCCAGCAGCCAGGCTGGAACTAATGAAAAACTGTTTTTT. Full variable domain (outside the CDR3, taken from reference TRBV3-1 and TRBJ1-4): DTAVSQTPKYLVTQMGNDKSIKCEQNLGHDTMYWYKQDSKKFLKIMFSYNNKELIINETVPNRFSPKSPDKAHLNLHINSLELGDSAVYFCASSQAGTNEKLFFGSGTQLSVL.

This clonotype counts as medium-sized. This beta chain slipped into a library made for alpha chains as a stray read, so its size is not meaningful. This chain connects TRBV7-3 to TRBJ2-6; the D is unclear. Germline V CDR1 and CDR2: SGHTA, FQGTGA. The CDR3 contains 13 residues. The V and J ends lost 4 bases and 0 bases respectively, with 1 base between them. The DNA for the CDR3 is TGTGCCAGCAGCTACTCTGGGGCCAACGTCCTGACTTTC. This translates into CASSYSGANVLTF.

This clonotype qualifies as large. This beta chain is off target for a library built for alpha chains, so its abundance means little. The gene calls are TRBV15 and TRBJ1-6; D perhaps matches TRBD1 (5 bases). The germline CDR1 and CDR2 sequences are LNHNV and YYDKDF (reference sequence). V dropped 0 bases and J dropped 10 bases, with 7 bases sitting between them. The CDR3 runs 13 residues. In DNA form, the CDR3 reads TGTGCCACCAGCAGAGAAGGGGTATCACCCCTCCACTTT. Translated: CATSREGVSPLHF.

This clonotype has a count of ten or more. A library prepared for alpha chains yielded this beta chain as an off-target read; its size is of little meaning. J is TRBJ2-7 and V is TRBV9; D is possibly TRBD1 or TRBD2 (5 bases each). Per germline, CDR1 SGDLS and CDR2 YYNGEE. The CDR3 has 14 residues. V lost 0 bases, J lost 6 bases, and 13 bases lay in between. As DNA, the CDR3 is TGTGCCAGCAGCGTAGTTGGGGGAGTAGGCGAGCAGTACTTC. This translates into CASSVVGGVGEQYF.

This clonotype was recorded many times. This beta chain is a stray read from a library made for alpha chains; its abundance is not meaningful. This rearrangement joins TRBV20-1 to TRBJ1-5, with a tentative D call TRBD1 (5 bases). V lost 1 base and J lost 2, with 12 bases in between. Per the germline V gene, CDR1 is DFQATT and CDR2 is SNEGSKA (reference sequence). The CDR3 is made up of 15 amino acids. Here the CDR3 DNA reads TGCAGTGCTAGAGCAGTAGGGGTCGGCAATCAGCCCCAGCATTTT. It encodes CSARAVGVGNQPQHF.

At least ten counts were recorded for this clonotype. This beta chain is an off-target read within a library intended for alpha chains, so its frequency means little. The chain couples TRBV6-5 to TRBJ1-2, with unresolved D. Deletions cut 6 bases from V and 1 base from J, with 9 bases between. CDR1 MNHEY and CDR2 SVGAGI come from the germline V gene. The CDR3 spans 13 residues. CDR3: CASRPDVNYGYTF. Here the CDR3 DNA reads TGTGCCAGCAGGCCGGACGTTAACTATGGCTACACCTTC.

By proportion, this clonotype is medium-sized. This beta chain lies outside the target of a library built for alpha chains; its clone size means little. This chain links TRBV18 with TRBJ1-5; tentative D call: TRBD1 (5 bases). With 4 bases removed from V and 4 bases from J, the gap between germline ends came to 11 bases. The CDR3 spans 14 residues. Germline V CDR1 and CDR2: KGHSH, LQKENI. CDR3 loop: CASSQGAANQPQHF. DNA for the CDR3: TGTGCCAGCTCACAAGGGGCTGCGAATCAGCCCCAGCATTTT.

As for this clonotype: Because this beta chain is a stray read in a library intended to capture alpha chains, its abundance should not be given much weight. The V call is TRBV30, the J call TRBJ1-1, with D maybe TRBD1 (5 bases). The V and J ends lost 5 bases and 0 bases respectively, with 10 bases between them. The CDR3 covers 13 residues. Germline CDR1 is GTSNPN and CDR2 is SVGIG (reference sequence). The CDR3 DNA sequence: TGTGCCTGGGAAGGACACTTGAACACTGAAGCTTTCTTT. This sequence encodes CAWEGHLNTEAFF.

This clonotype counts as medium-sized (0.01 to 0.1%). This beta chain came through as a stray read in a library set up for alpha chains, and its size says little. V gene TRBV12-3 or TRBV12-4 combines with J gene TRBJ1-1; D perhaps matches TRBD1 (6 bases). CDR3 size: 13 residues. The V end was cut by 4 bases, the J end by 11 bases, with 17 bases between. The CDR3 DNA reads TGTGCCAGCAGTTCGAATCAGGGGCTCGGGGCTTTCTTT. It yields the protein CASSSNQGLGAFF.

This clonotype is categorized as medium-sized. Found in a library prepared for alpha chains, this beta chain is an off-target read, and its abundance has little meaning. Here the CDR3 reads CASSLGSNYGYTF. The CDR3 coding sequence is TGTGCCAGCAGTTTAGGCAGTAACTATGGCTACACCTTC. The chain joins TRBV27 to TRBJ1-2; D call uncertain. The V and J ends lost 2 bases and 1 base respectively, with 5 bases between them. Germline lookup yields CDR1 MNHEY and CDR2 SMNVEV (reference sequence). This CDR3 region has 13 residues.

In its sample, this clonotype was seen many times. This beta chain is off target for a library built for alpha chains, so its abundance means little. The chain combines TRBV7-6 with TRBJ2-3; TRBD2 matches 7 bases. The CDR3 runs to 15 residues. Per the germline V gene, CDR1 is SGHVS and CDR2 is FNYEAQ. With 4 bases clipped from V and 3 bases from J, the junction kept 7 bases outside the gene matches. The CDR3 here is CASSSLARGTDTQYF. CDR3 nucleotide sequence: TGTGCCAGCAGCTCCTTAGCGCGGGGGACAGATACGCAGTATTTT.

This clonotype was counted ten times or more. This beta chain is an unintended read in a library built for alpha chains; its size means little. This sequence joins TRBV2 and TRBJ1-1; D uncertain. V dropped 4 bases and J dropped 2 bases, with 8 bases sitting between them. This CDR3 comprises 13 residues. Germline V gives CDR1 SNHLY, CDR2 FYNNEI. CDR3 coding DNA: TGTGCCAGCAGTGTGACACCTAACACTGAAGCTTTCTTT. Amino acids: CASSVTPNTEAFF.

This clonotype was counted ten times or more. Found in a library prepared for alpha chains, this beta chain is an off-target read, and its abundance has little meaning. The CDR3 nucleotides read TGTGCCAGCAGTGATCGACGGGGTGAAAAACTGTTTTTT. Protein sequence: CASSDRRGEKLFF. The chain carries TRBV28 and TRBJ1-4; D uncertain. V lost 5 bases to trimming and J lost 7 bases, with 11 bases between them. There are 13 residues in the CDR3. Germline V CDR1 and CDR2: MDHEN, SYDVKM.

This clonotype was picked up many times. Since it is a stray read in a library aimed at alpha chains, this beta chain has a size that is not meaningful. The genes are TRBV6-1 and TRBJ1-5; no clear D gene. CDR3 length equals 12 residues. Germline lookup yields CDR1 MNHNS and CDR2 SASEGT. Trimming removed 0 bases at V and 7 bases at J, with 4 bases between. The CDR3: CASSEAFQPQHF. In DNA, the CDR3 is TGTGCCAGCAGTGAAGCGTTCCAGCCCCAGCATTTT.

Ten or more counts support this clonotype. This beta chain slipped into a library made for alpha chains as a stray read, so its size is not meaningful. The chain links TRBV27 to TRBJ2-1, with 7 bases aligning to TRBD1. The CDR3 totals 17 residues. The germline gives CDR1 MNHEY, CDR2 SMNVEV (reference sequence). Trimming cost V 8 bases and J 2 bases; bases outside gene matches: 15. The DNA of the CDR3 is TGTGCCAGCGGCTTGGAGCCCCACAGGGGACCCTACAATGAGCAGTTCTTC. Protein product: CASGLEPHRGPYNEQFF.

By proportion, this clonotype is medium-sized. This beta chain lies outside the target of a library built for alpha chains; its clone size means little. The chain uses TRBV6-6 and TRBJ1-5, with unresolved D. The CDR3 contains 14 residues. Per germline, CDR1 MNHNY and CDR2 SVGAGI (reference sequence). The germline V and J ends were trimmed by 7 bases and 0 bases, with 10 bases remaining between them. In DNA, the CDR3 is TGTGCCAGCACCCCCGTTAATAGCAATCAGCCCCAGCATTTT. Amino acids: CASTPVNSNQPQHF.